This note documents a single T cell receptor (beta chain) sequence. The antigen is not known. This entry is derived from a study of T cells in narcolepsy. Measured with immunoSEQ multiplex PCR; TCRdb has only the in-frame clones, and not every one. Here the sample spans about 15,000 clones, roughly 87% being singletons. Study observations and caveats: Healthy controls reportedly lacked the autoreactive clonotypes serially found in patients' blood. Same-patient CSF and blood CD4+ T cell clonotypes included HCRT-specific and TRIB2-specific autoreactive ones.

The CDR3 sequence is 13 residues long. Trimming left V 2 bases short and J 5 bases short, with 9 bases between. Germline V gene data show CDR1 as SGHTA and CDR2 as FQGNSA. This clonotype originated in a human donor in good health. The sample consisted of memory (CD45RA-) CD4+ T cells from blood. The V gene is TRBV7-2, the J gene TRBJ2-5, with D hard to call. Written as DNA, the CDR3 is TGTGCCAGCAGCTTATTTTTCGGCGAGACCCAGTACTTC. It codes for CASSLFFGETQYF.